Here is one TCR beta chain with its context. The entry originates in a study of patients and donors after allogeneic stem cell transplantation. MiXCR was run by TCRdb on the RT-PCR reads, yielding one entry per CDR3 protein. Among 150,000 to 250,000 distinct CDR3 sequences, around two fifths were seen once, and the ten largest hold approximately 30%. There are 17 residues in the CDR3. The V end was cut by 3 bases, the J end by 6 bases, with 18 bases between. The V gene's germline CDR1 is MNHEY and CDR2 SMNVEV (reference sequence). The specimen was blood, either unsorted or a sorted T cell fraction (not recorded which). The genes are TRBV27 and TRBJ1-6; TRBD1 is a possible D gene (5 bases). The receptor was isolated from a human donor who was either an allogeneic HSCT recipient or a stem cell or donor lymphocyte infusion donor (not recorded which). It is not recorded whose cells these are; they may come from a transplant donor. CDR3 sequence: CASSFVAFGRANSPLHF. CDR3 coding DNA: TGTGCCAGCAGTTTTGTGGCTTTCGGCAGGGCTAATTCACCCCTCCACTTT.